Each of the 32 T cell receptor beta chains below was sequenced from the same sample in a study of OX40 agonist ivuxolimab in advanced cancers. Libraries were prepared by immunoSEQ multiplex PCR; TCRdb keeps only in-frame clonotypes and omits some of them. The table has about 46,000 clones, roughly 86% seen once. The specimen comprised CD4+ or CD8+ T cells sorted from blood, sampled in a trial of the OX40 agonist ivuxolimab. The receptors originated from an adult with an advanced solid tumor such as melanoma, head and neck, liver or kidney cancer.

The CDR3 sequence is CASSEAGQAGSPLHF. The CDR3 region has the DNA TGTGCCAGCAGTGAAGCCGGACAGGCGGGGTCACCCCTCCACTTT. The rearrangement links TRBV2 to TRBJ1-6; 7 bases are shared with TRBD1. Germline lookup yields CDR1 SNHLY and CDR2 FYNNEI. V was clipped by 0 bases and J by 10 bases; unmatched bases: 6. The CDR3 length is 15 residues.

This chain links TRBV6-1 with TRBJ2-1; possibly TRBD2 for D (5 bases). CDR1 and CDR2 (germline): MNHNS, SASEGT. The CDR3 spans 15 residues. V was shortened by 7 bases and J by 0 bases, with 13 bases between the two germline ends. The CDR3 coding sequence is TGTGCCAGCAAAGCTACTAGGAGCTCCTACAATGAGCAGTTCTTC. The encoded protein is CASKATRSSYNEQFF.

The chain has TRBV5-6 and TRBJ2-3; D perhaps matches TRBD2 (6 bases). Trimming took off 2 bases at V and 5 bases at J, with 9 bases between the two ends. Germline CDR1 and CDR2: SGHDT and YYEEEE. The CDR3 is 13 residues long. The CDR3 coding sequence is TGTGCCAGCAGCTTATGGGGGGTAGATACGCAGTATTTT. It is translated as CASSLWGVDTQYF.

This chain joins TRBV6-1 and TRBJ1-1, with 8 bases identical to TRBD1. The CDR3 totals 16 residues. J gave up 4 bases and V 4 bases, and 11 bases lay outside the gene matches. In germline, CDR1 is MNHNS, CDR2 SASEGT. CDR3 coding DNA: TGTGCCAGCAGTGCGCTATTGACAGGGGTGGCCACTGAAGCTTTCTTT. Its translation: CASSALLTGVATEAFF.

The chain joins TRBV11-2 to TRBJ2-3; maybe TRBD1 (6 bases). This CDR3 comprises 16 residues. Germline loops: CDR1 SGHAT, CDR2 FQNNGV. V dropped 4 bases and J dropped 2 bases, with 16 bases sitting between them. For the CDR3, the DNA is TGTGCCAGCAGCTCCCGAGGGGGAACATACACAGATACGCAGTATTTT. Its protein is CASSSRGGTYTDTQYF.

The chain couples TRBV13 to TRBJ2-5; TRBD1 matches at 10 bases. The J call may be incorrect, as the DNA end agrees better with TRBJ2-7. Germline V gene sequence: CDR1 PRHDT, CDR2 FYEKMQ (reference sequence). CDR3 size: 17 residues. For the CDR3, the DNA is TGTGCCAGCAGCTGGGCCCCCCGGGACAGGGGAAACAACGAGCAGTACTTC. Its translation is CASSWAPRDRGNNEQYF.

V usage is TRBV7-8 and J usage is TRBJ1-5; D ambiguous. The V and J ends lost 5 bases and 4 bases respectively, with 12 bases between them. The length of the CDR3 is 14 residues. Germline V lookup: CDR1 SGHVS, CDR2 FQNEAQ. The DNA of the CDR3 is TGTGCCAGCAGCGTCCGGGGTACTAATCAGCCCCAGCATTTT. It codes for CASSVRGTNQPQHF.

Sample share makes this clone medium-sized. The CDR3 protein is CASTRGAVTEAFF. CDR3 sequence (DNA): TGTGCCAGCACCCGGGGGGCGGTCACTGAAGCTTTCTTT. The gene calls are TRBV11-2 and TRBJ1-1, with TRBD1 as a possible D gene (6 bases). Germline V gives CDR1 SGHAT, CDR2 FQNNGV. Trimming stripped 7 bases from V and 4 bases from J, with 13 bases between. The CDR3 covers 13 residues.

The V gene is TRBV4-3, the J gene TRBJ1-1; D is undetermined. Germline V gene sequence: CDR1 LGHNA, CDR2 YSLEER. The CDR3 is 13 amino acids. V dropped 4 bases and J dropped 2 bases, with 8 bases sitting between them. CDR3 region: CASSPRVNTEAFF. The DNA for the CDR3 is TGCGCCAGCAGCCCGCGGGTAAACACTGAAGCTTTCTTT.

This chain connects TRBV2 to TRBJ1-2; D perhaps matches TRBD1 (5 bases). Per germline, CDR1 SNHLY and CDR2 FYNNEI. V was cut by 9 bases and J by 2 bases, with 19 bases left in between. The CDR3 runs to 15 residues. The CDR3 DNA reads TGTGCCAGAAAATCCGGGACTCCCGCCAACTATGGCTACACCTTC. It is translated as CARKSGTPANYGYTF.

The chain uses TRBV4-3 and TRBJ2-1; D unresolved. The CDR3 contains 15 residues. Trimming pared 3 bases from V and 0 bases from J, leaving 9 bases between. Per the germline V gene, CDR1 is LGHNA and CDR2 is YSLEER. The CDR3 reads CASSHTPFSYNEQFF. The DNA for the CDR3 is TGCGCCAGCAGCCACACTCCGTTCTCCTACAATGAGCAGTTCTTC.

The chain joins TRBV4-2 to TRBJ2-1, with 11 bases that match TRBD1. This CDR3 contains 18 residues. V trimming: 0 bases; J trimming: 4 bases; junction bases outside the gene matches: 8. CDR1 and CDR2 from the germline V gene are LGHNA and YNFKEQ. For the CDR3, the DNA is TGTGCCAGCAGCCAAGATGGCCTTAGGGACAGGGGGTACAATGAGCAGTTCTTC. Translation gives CASSQDGLRDRGYNEQFF.

The chain joins TRBV7-6 to TRBJ2-1; 9 bases map to TRBD2. With V trimmed by 1 base and J by 6 bases, 4 bases remained unmatched. This CDR3 comprises 15 residues. Germline CDR1 SGHVS, CDR2 FNYEAQ. CDR3 amino acids: CASSLGGGAINEQFF. The CDR3 nucleotides are TGTGCCAGCAGCTTAGGCGGGGGGGCCATCAATGAGCAGTTCTTC.

The V gene is TRBV6-6, the J gene TRBJ1-1, with D hard to call. The V gene lost 7 bases and the J gene lost 4 bases, with 13 bases spanning the gap. CDR1 MNHNY and CDR2 SVGAGI come from the germline V gene (reference sequence). CDR3 length: 13 amino acids. The CDR3 region has the DNA TGTGCCAGCACCCTCTCCGCTCGCACTGAAGCTTTCTTT. Translated: CASTLSARTEAFF.

The rearrangement uses TRBV28 and TRBJ1-2; D is ambiguous. Germline V gene sequence: CDR1 MDHEN, CDR2 SYDVKM. CDR3 length: 14 amino acids. Trimming took off 1 base at V and 6 bases at J, with 12 bases between the two ends. The CDR3: CASSLLLGRDGYTF. CDR3 bases: TGTGCCAGCAGTTTATTGCTGGGGAGGGATGGCTACACCTTC.

This chain links TRBV7-6 with TRBJ1-4; tentatively, D is TRBD1 (5 bases). There are 14 residues in the CDR3. Trimming pared 5 bases from V and 7 bases from J, leaving 14 bases between. Per the germline V gene, CDR1 is SGHVS and CDR2 is FNYEAQ. The CDR3 sequence is CASSPLAGSEKLFF. The CDR3 DNA sequence: TGTGCCAGCAGCCCCCTAGCAGGGAGTGAAAAACTGTTTTTT.

A remark on this clone: Germline is not matched at one junction end, which may reflect a read error. The rearrangement uses TRBV4-1 and TRBJ1-2; D is uncertain. The CDR3 sequence is 14 residues long. Germline-derived CDR1 and CDR2 are MGHRA and YSYEKL. CDR3 nucleotide sequence: TGCGCCAGCAGCCAAGCAATATCGATAGGAGGGATGCCCTTC. As protein: CASSQAISIGGMPF.

By sample fraction, this clone is medium-sized. The chain recombines TRBV15 with TRBJ1-1; the match to TRBD1 covers 9 bases. From germline, CDR1 is LNHNV and CDR2 YYDKDF (reference sequence). Trimming at V came to 3 bases and at J to 4 bases, leaving 6 bases not matched to a gene. The CDR3 covers 15 residues. In DNA form, the CDR3 reads TGTGCCACCAGCAGCACCGGGACAGGGTTCACTGAAGCTTTCTTT. It yields the protein CATSSTGTGFTEAFF.

The chain has TRBV4-1 and TRBJ2-7; perhaps TRBD1 as D (6 bases). The CDR3 runs to 16 residues. The germline V gene has CDR1 MGHRA and CDR2 YSYEKL. Trimming cost V 3 bases and J 3 bases, with 18 bases left between them. CDR3 residues: CASSQVSQGMIYEQYF. The CDR3 DNA sequence: TGCGCCAGCAGCCAGGTTTCGCAGGGGATGATCTACGAGCAGTACTTC.

The CDR3 loop reads CASSPLAGTNTGELFF. The CDR3 bases are TGCGCCAGCAGCCCCTTAGCGGGAACGAACACCGGGGAGCTGTTTTTT. This rearrangement joins TRBV5-1 to TRBJ2-2; 8 bases match TRBD2. The CDR3 extends over 16 amino acids. Germline V gives CDR1 SGHRS, CDR2 YFSETQ. Trimming at V came to 4 bases and at J to 0 bases, leaving 5 bases not matched to a gene.

This chain links TRBV5-4 with TRBJ2-3, with 7 bases that match TRBD2. In germline, CDR1 is SGHNT, CDR2 YYREEE (reference sequence). V dropped 4 bases and J dropped 2; count of bases not matched to a gene: 13. The CDR3 spans 17 residues. The CDR3 loop reads CASSRVAGAIFTDTQYF. CDR3 in DNA: TGTGCCAGCAGCCGTGTCGCGGGAGCTATATTCACAGATACGCAGTATTTT.

V usage is TRBV4-3 and J usage is TRBJ2-1, with 8 bases matching TRBD1. V lost 5 bases and J lost 3; bases outside the gene matches: 9. Germline-derived CDR1 and CDR2 are LGHNA and YSLEER. CDR3 length: 16 amino acids. CDR3 sequence (DNA): TGCGCCAGCAGCAAAACCCAGGGGGCGGTCTACAATGAGCAGTTCTTC. Its translation: CASSKTQGAVYNEQFF.

V gene TRBV7-8 combines with J gene TRBJ2-2, with D tentatively TRBD2 (6 bases). This CDR3 region has 19 residues. Germline assignment: CDR1 SGHVS and CDR2 FQNEAQ. V lost 1 base to trimming and J lost 1 base, with 19 bases between them. Here the CDR3 DNA reads TGTGCCAGCAGCTTAGGACGATTAGGTGGGCGGGGGAACACCGGGGAGCTGTTTTTT. Residues: CASSLGRLGGRGNTGELFF.

The chain has TRBV6-5 and TRBJ2-5; no clear D gene. The V and J ends lost 3 bases and 1 base respectively, with 6 bases between them. This CDR3 spans 13 amino acids. CDR1 is MNHEY and CDR2 is SVGAGI in the germline V gene. Written as DNA, the CDR3 is TGTGCCAGCAGTTATTCTAGCCAAGAGACCCAGTACTTC. It encodes CASSYSSQETQYF.

The V and J genes are TRBV6-6 and TRBJ2-3; a weak D match, TRBD2 (6 bases). This CDR3 comprises 15 residues. The V and J ends lost 3 bases and 3 bases respectively, with 13 bases between them. Germline V gene data show CDR1 as MNHNY and CDR2 as SVGAGI (reference sequence). This CDR3 is CASSYSAGLTDTQYF. The CDR3 nucleotides are TGTGCCAGCAGTTATTCGGCGGGATTAACAGATACGCAGTATTTT.

The rearrangement links TRBV10-2 to TRBJ2-7; TRBD1 aligns across 8 bases. V gave up 4 bases and J gave up 2 bases; unmatched junction bases: 7. The CDR3 consists of 15 residues. Germline CDR1 reads WSHSY; CDR2 reads SAAADI. CDR3 coding DNA: TGCGCCAGCAGTGTTGGTTACAGGGGGGCCTACGAGCAGTACTTC. It encodes CASSVGYRGAYEQYF.

This clone was found a few times. V usage is TRBV7-9 and J usage is TRBJ2-1, with TRBD2 matching over 11 bases. The CDR3 runs to 15 residues. The J segment lost 8 bases and the V segment lost 5 bases, leaving 8 bases of the junction unmatched. Germline V gives CDR1 SEHNR, CDR2 FQNEAQ (reference sequence). The CDR3 here is CASSRSGGARDEQFF. The CDR3 nucleotides read TGTGCCAGCAGCCGTAGCGGGGGGGCACGGGATGAGCAGTTCTTC.

The gene calls are TRBV27 and TRBJ1-5, with TRBD1 as a possible D gene (5 bases). The CDR3 totals 13 residues. Germline lookup yields CDR1 MNHEY and CDR2 SMNVEV (reference sequence). V was clipped by 6 bases and J by 10 bases, with 16 bases between them. DNA for the CDR3: TGTGCCAGCAGCCCCGTCCCCGGGGGACCCCAGCATTTT. It specifies CASSPVPGGPQHF.

This chain links TRBV7-2 with TRBJ1-3; D gene uncertain. The V and J ends lost 1 base and 0 bases respectively, with 7 bases between them. The CDR3 runs to 15 residues. From germline, CDR1 is SGHTA and CDR2 FQGNSA. The CDR3 loop reads CASSLVRNSGNTIYF. The CDR3 bases are TGTGCCAGCAGCTTAGTTCGGAACTCTGGAAACACCATATATTTT.

This chain joins TRBV6-5 and TRBJ2-1; D is possibly TRBD1 or TRBD2 (6 bases each). The CDR3 consists of 16 residues. The germline CDR1 and CDR2 sequences are MNHEY and SVGAGI. Trimming removed 0 bases from V and 3 bases from J, with 12 bases in between. The CDR3, as DNA: TGTGCCAGCAGTTACTCGTGGACAGCGGGCTACAATGAGCAGTTCTTC. Translating it yields CASSYSWTAGYNEQFF.

This clone was seen a single time. J is TRBJ2-3 and V is TRBV28; 7 nucleotides agree with TRBD2. This CDR3 contains 15 residues. Germline V lookup: CDR1 MDHEN, CDR2 SYDVKM. J lost 6 bases, V lost 6 bases, and 12 bases had no gene match. The CDR3 is CASSPKSGMRDTQYF. The CDR3 DNA sequence: TGTGCCAGCAGCCCTAAGAGCGGGATGAGGGATACGCAGTATTTT.

This sequence joins TRBV4-1 and TRBJ2-2; TRBD1 aligns across 9 bases. Germline CDR1 is MGHRA and CDR2 is YSYEKL. The CDR3 contains 18 residues. The V and J ends lost 4 bases and 4 bases, in that order; junction bases with no gene match: 13. CDR3 sequence (DNA): TGCGCCAGCAGCCCCGACCGGGACAGGGATTCATCCACCGGGGAGCTGTTTTTT. It encodes CASSPDRDRDSSTGELFF.